Shown below are 18 T cell receptor beta chains from a single sample sequenced in a study of shared clonotypes between healthy human individuals. Some clones are missing from TCRdb's copy, which holds only in-frame ones; the method was immunoSEQ multiplex PCR. The sample consists of under 850,000 clones, 72% of them appearing once. The sequencing input was memory CD4+ T cells sorted from blood. Subset meaning: CD45RA-negative fraction. The receptors come from a woman aged 25 to 45 in good health.

The chain uses TRBV2 and TRBJ2-5; TRBD1 agrees at 9 bases. Germline CDR1 SNHLY, CDR2 FYNNEI. The CDR3 extends over 14 amino acids. V shed 6 bases and J 5 bases; nucleotides not matched to a gene: 7. The chain's CDR3 is CASRRTGARETQYF. Here the CDR3 DNA reads TGTGCCAGCAGAAGGACAGGGGCGCGGGAGACCCAGTACTTC.

This clone appeared a single time. Just one base apart from a much larger clone, this may be a read error. The chain joins TRBV6-5 to TRBJ1-1; D not certain. V gave up 5 bases and J gave up 1 base, with 2 bases separating them. The CDR3 runs 11 residues. Germline V gene data show CDR1 as MNHEY and CDR2 as SVGAGI. The chain's CDR3 is CASSANTEAFF. CDR3 bases: TGTGCCAGCAGTGCGAACACTGAAGCTTTCTTT.

This clone showed up just once. V gene TRBV28 combines with J gene TRBJ2-7, with 7 bases fitting TRBD1. The CDR3 totals 14 residues. J lost 7 bases, V lost 10 bases, and 16 bases had no gene match. Germline lookup yields CDR1 MDHEN and CDR2 SYDVKM. The CDR3 DNA is TGTGCCATAATCGCCTTAGGGGGCCTGGGGGAGCAGTACTTC. Translating gives CAIIALGGLGEQYF.

V is TRBV5-1 and J is TRBJ2-1; TRBD1 or TRBD2 may be the D gene (6 bases each). Trimming took off 6 bases at V and 10 bases at J, with 11 bases between the two ends. The CDR3 runs 11 residues. The germline V gene encodes CDR1 SGHRS and CDR2 YFSETQ. The CDR3 nucleotides read TGCGCCAGCACCATAGGGGGGGAGCAGTTCTTC. Translated, it gives CASTIGGEQFF.

The V and J genes are TRBV19 and TRBJ1-1; D may be TRBD1 (5 bases). From germline, CDR1 is LNHDA and CDR2 SQIVND (reference sequence). This CDR3 contains 15 residues. V lost 7 bases and J lost 0, with 15 bases in between. CDR3 region: CASTPREGLNTEAFF. DNA for the CDR3: TGTGCCAGTACCCCGAGGGAGGGGTTGAACACTGAAGCTTTCTTT.

The genes are TRBV28 and TRBJ2-2; 7 nucleotides line up with TRBD2. Germline-derived CDR1 and CDR2 are MDHEN and SYDVKM. This CDR3 spans 15 amino acids. Losses at the gene ends were 3 bases for V and 5 bases for J; bases not matched to a gene: 6. The CDR3 DNA is TGTGCCAGCAGTTTGAGCGGGACCCGGACCGGGGAGCTGTTTTTT. This codes for CASSLSGTRTGELFF.

V is TRBV11-2 and J is TRBJ2-5, with 9 positions matching TRBD2. CDR1 SGHAT and CDR2 FQNNGV come from the germline V gene. The CDR3 is 14 amino acids. V trimming: 5 bases; J trimming: 4 bases; junction bases outside the gene matches: 5. This CDR3 is CASSVAGVGETQYF. DNA for the CDR3: TGTGCCAGCAGCGTAGCGGGAGTGGGAGAGACCCAGTACTTC.

The chain couples TRBV14 to TRBJ2-4; 7 positions match TRBD1. Germline-derived CDR1 and CDR2 are SGHDN and FVKESK. CDR3 length equals 14 residues. With 3 bases clipped from V and 6 bases from J, the junction kept 5 bases outside the gene matches. The CDR3 DNA sequence: TGTGCCAGCAGCCATCGGACAGGTCGAAACATTCAGTACTTC. Amino acid sequence: CASSHRTGRNIQYF.

The chain joins TRBV5-1 to TRBJ2-5; 11 bases match TRBD2. The CDR3 sequence is 15 residues long. Germline V CDR1 and CDR2: SGHRS, YFSETQ. With V trimmed by 0 bases and J by 4 bases, 2 bases remained unmatched. CDR3 nucleotide sequence: TGCGCCAGCAGCTTGGCCGGGACTAGCGGAGAGACCCAGTACTTC. Encoded protein: CASSLAGTSGETQYF.

This clone was seen once. The chain carries TRBV10-3 and TRBJ1-1, with 7 bases matching TRBD1. This CDR3 is built from 14 residues. Per germline, CDR1 ENHRY and CDR2 SYGVKD. V lost 6 bases and J lost 0; bases outside the gene matches: 4. The CDR3 DNA reads as TGTGCCATCAGCTCACAGGGGTTGAACACTGAAGCTTTCTTT. Its protein is CAISSQGLNTEAFF.

J is TRBJ2-5 and V is TRBV19; tentative D call: TRBD1 (5 bases). V lost 1 base, J lost 4 bases, and 10 bases lay in between. This CDR3 is built from 14 residues. The germline CDR1 and CDR2 sequences are LNHDA and SQIVND (reference sequence). CDR3 coding DNA: TGTGCCAGTAGTATAGTCCAGGGTGGAGAGACCCAGTACTTC. This sequence encodes CASSIVQGGETQYF.

This chain connects TRBV28 to TRBJ1-5; D is unresolved. Trimming stripped 0 bases from V and 1 base from J, with 7 bases between. The CDR3 is 15 amino acids. From germline, CDR1 is MDHEN and CDR2 SYDVKM. Here the CDR3 DNA reads TGTGCCAGCAGTTTATGGGACCGAAGCAATCAGCCCCAGCATTTT. Translation gives CASSLWDRSNQPQHF. Variable domain in full (rest from reference TRBV28 and TRBJ1-5): DVKVTQSSRYLVKRTGEKVFLECVQDMDHENMFWYRQDPGLGLRLIYFSYDVKMKEKGDIPEGYSVSREKKERFSLILESASTNQTSMYLCASSLWDRSNQPQHFGDGTRLSIL.

The chain carries TRBV28 and TRBJ1-5; 9 bases are shared with TRBD1. Germline V lookup: CDR1 MDHEN, CDR2 SYDVKM. Trimming removed 5 bases from V and 7 bases from J; junction bases left unmatched: 9. The CDR3 is made up of 15 amino acids. The DNA for the CDR3 is TGTGCCAGCAGTGAGCCGGGACAGGGTAGCCAGCCCCAGCATTTT. Amino acid sequence: CASSEPGQGSQPQHF.

The rearrangement joins TRBV6-1 to TRBJ1-3; D is unresolved. Germline loops: CDR1 MNHNS, CDR2 SASEGT. This CDR3 has 14 amino acids. The germline V and J ends were trimmed by 7 bases and 3 bases, with 13 bases remaining between them. The CDR3 protein is CASNPAGGGNTIYF. In DNA form, the CDR3 reads TGTGCCAGCAACCCCGCGGGTGGTGGAAACACCATATATTTT.

This chain uses TRBV10-3 with TRBJ1-5; 10 nucleotides match TRBD1. Per germline, CDR1 ENHRY and CDR2 SYGVKD. V dropped 2 bases and J dropped 2; count of bases not matched to a gene: 0. The CDR3 totals 15 residues. This chain's CDR3 is CAISEGTGGNQPQHF. As DNA, the CDR3 is TGTGCCATCAGTGAGGGGACAGGGGGCAATCAGCCCCAGCATTTT.

The V call is TRBV6-6, the J call TRBJ1-3, with 8 bases lining up with TRBD1. The CDR3 sequence is 15 residues long. V shed 7 bases and J 4 bases; nucleotides not matched to a gene: 9. CDR1 and CDR2 (germline): MNHNY, SVGAGI (reference sequence). CDR3 sequence (DNA): TGTGCCAGCAAACCCCAGGGGGCGAGCGGAAACACCATATATTTT. Its translation is CASKPQGASGNTIYF.

The chain combines TRBV11-2 with TRBJ2-3, with a weak D call TRBD1 (5 bases). This CDR3 has 12 amino acids. V was clipped by 3 bases and J by 8 bases, with 9 bases between them. The germline V gene has CDR1 SGHAT and CDR2 FQNNGV. CDR3 in amino acids: CASSFRDGTQYF. The CDR3 nucleotides read TGTGCCAGCAGCTTCAGGGATGGTACGCAGTATTTT.

The sample holds a few counts of this clone. This sequence joins TRBV27 and TRBJ1-1; 7 nucleotides match TRBD1. Germline V CDR1 and CDR2: MNHEY, SMNVEV (reference sequence). CDR3 size: 14 residues. The V gene end was trimmed by 3 bases and the J gene end by 8 bases; junction bases not matched to a gene: 9. CDR3 nucleotide sequence: TGTGCCAGCAGTTTTGTGGACAGGCCGGCCGAAGCTTTCTTT. This codes for CASSFVDRPAEAFF.